These 16 T cell receptor beta chains originate from one sample sequenced in a study of spatial heterogeneity in lung cancer. TCRdb analysed the 5' RACE reads with MiXCR anew, one entry per CDR3 protein. Of approximately 630 distinct CDR3 sequences listed, around 7.8% were seen once; the top ten hold around a third. The antigens these receptors bind are not known. Noted time point: sample taken at primary tumor resection. Overall study findings and caveats: For expanded intratumoral alpha and beta TCRs, counts tracked tumor mutation counts.

This specimen consisted of lung tumor tissue, obtained at surgery. The origin of the receptors is a male donor with early-stage non-small cell lung cancer.

This clonotype is categorized as large (0.1 to 1%). The V and J genes are TRBV7-3 and TRBJ2-3; D is tentatively TRBD1 or TRBD2 (6 bases each). This CDR3 spans 13 amino acids. V was trimmed by 3 bases and J by 4 bases, leaving 8 bases between them. Germline CDR1 and CDR2: SGHTA and FQGTGA. In DNA form, the CDR3 reads TGTGCCAGCAGCTTCGGGGGCCCAGATACGCAGTATTTT. As protein: CASSFGGPDTQYF.

This clonotype is classed as large (0.1 to 1%). The chain employs TRBV27 and TRBJ2-5; the D gene is possibly TRBD1 (7 bases). Trimming removed 2 bases from V and 4 bases from J, with 23 bases in between. The CDR3 is made up of 18 amino acids. Germline CDR1 MNHEY, CDR2 SMNVEV (reference sequence). DNA for the CDR3: TGTGCCAGCAGTTTAGGTCTCGGAGGTGCAGGGGGGCGAGAGACCCAGTACTTC. Protein: CASSLGLGGAGGRETQYF.

This chain's CDR3 is CASSTSGTGGSYEQYF. Here the CDR3 DNA reads TGTGCCAGCAGCACCTCCGGGACAGGGGGCTCCTACGAGCAGTACTTC. The chain links TRBV21-1 to TRBJ2-7; the D segment call TRBD1 is taken from the table without a DNA check. TRBV21-1 is a listed pseudogene. The CDR3 has 16 amino acids.

Concerning this clonotype itself: The conserved closing phenylalanine or tryptophan is absent in this CDR3, likely reflecting a read error. V and J are TRBV7-7 and TRBJ2-3, with unresolved D. The CDR3 totals 13 residues. The germline V gene has CDR1 SSHAT and CDR2 FNYEAQ (reference sequence). The CDR3 here is CVSSFSRTDTQYS. CDR3 DNA sequence: TGTGTTAGCAGCTTTTCCCGCACAGATACGCAGTATTCT.

This rearrangement joins TRBV7-9 to TRBJ2-1; 11 bases are a match to TRBD2. V lost 6 bases, J lost 0 bases, and 4 bases stayed unmatched. Germline V CDR1 and CDR2: SEHNR, FQNEAQ (reference sequence). The CDR3 totals 16 residues. CDR3 protein: CASRRLAGHSYNEQFF. CDR3 bases: TGTGCCAGCAGGCGACTAGCGGGACACTCCTACAATGAGCAGTTCTTC.

By share, this clonotype ranks as medium-sized. This rearrangement joins TRBV5-1 to TRBJ2-1; D call uncertain. Germline V gene lookup returns CDR1 SGHRS and CDR2 YFSETQ. Trimming took off 0 bases at V and 4 bases at J, with 5 bases between the two ends. The CDR3 totals 13 residues. In DNA form, the CDR3 reads TGCGCCAGCAGCTTGGAGCATTACAATGAGCAGTTCTTC. This codes for CASSLEHYNEQFF.

By share, this clonotype ranks as medium-sized. V is TRBV30 and J is TRBJ1-1; D is unresolved. Germline assignment: CDR1 GTSNPN and CDR2 SVGIG (reference sequence). V gave up 3 bases and J gave up 0 bases, with 14 bases separating them. The CDR3 is made up of 15 amino acids. The CDR3, as DNA: TGTGCCTGGAGAGGTCGGGGAGGTATGAACACTGAAGCTTTCTTT. Translated: CAWRGRGGMNTEAFF.

By proportion, this clonotype is medium-sized (0.01 to 0.1%). The chain employs TRBV4-3 and TRBJ2-5; D is undetermined. V gave up 0 bases and J gave up 1 base, with 15 bases separating them. The CDR3 consists of 17 residues. Germline V gene data show CDR1 as LGHNA and CDR2 as YSLEER. CDR3 region: CASSQEWIGGSQETQYF. Here the CDR3 DNA reads TGCGCCAGCAGCCAAGAGTGGATAGGCGGCTCCCAAGAGACCCAGTACTTC.

This clonotype is judged large. This chain links TRBV12-3 or TRBV12-4 with TRBJ2-5, with 7 bases aligning to TRBD1. V gave up 5 bases and J gave up 6 bases; unmatched junction bases: 15. CDR3 length: 16 amino acids. The CDR3 reads CASSETMMGDRKTQYF. As DNA, the CDR3 is TGTGCCAGCAGTGAGACGATGATGGGGGACAGAAAGACCCAGTACTTC.

Judged by abundance, this clonotype is large. The V gene is TRBV19, the J gene TRBJ1-2; 7 positions match TRBD1. J lost 1 base, V lost 6 bases, and 5 bases had no gene match. Germline V lookup: CDR1 LNHDA, CDR2 SQIVND (reference sequence). The length of the CDR3 is 14 residues. CDR3 amino acids: CASRTRDSNYGYTF. The CDR3 coding sequence is TGTGCCAGTAGGACCCGGGACAGTAACTATGGCTACACCTTC.

By share, this clonotype counts as large. The V gene is TRBV19, the J gene TRBJ2-2, with 10 bases identical to TRBD2. V lost 4 bases to trimming and J lost 4 bases; unmatched junction nucleotides: 12. This CDR3 is 18 amino acids long. Germline lookup yields CDR1 LNHDA and CDR2 SQIVND (reference sequence). The CDR3: CASSTPSGRSWATGELFF. In DNA, the CDR3 is TGTGCCAGTAGTACGCCTAGCGGGAGAAGTTGGGCCACCGGGGAGCTGTTTTTT.

J is TRBJ1-5 and V is TRBV28, with TRBD1 as a possible D gene (5 bases). CDR1 MDHEN and CDR2 SYDVKM come from the germline V gene. Trimming stripped 3 bases from V and 6 bases from J, with 15 bases between. The CDR3 contains 15 residues. CDR3 residues: CASSFGGAGGQPQHF. The DNA for the CDR3 is TGTGCCAGCAGTTTCGGAGGGGCAGGCGGTCAGCCCCAGCATTTT.

By frequency in the sample, this clonotype is large. The J gene is TRBJ2-1, the V gene TRBV20-1; 10 nucleotides line up with TRBD2. This CDR3 is built from 16 residues. The germline CDR1 and CDR2 sequences are DFQATT and SNEGSKA (reference sequence). The V segment lost 2 bases and the J segment 11 bases; nucleotides outside the gene matches: 15. The CDR3 DNA is TGCAGTGCTAGAAGCCCCCTAGCGGGAGTGTCAGCCCAGCAGTTCTTC. It codes for CSARSPLAGVSAQQFF.

This clonotype qualifies as large. The chain is built from TRBV9 and TRBJ2-2; 7 bases are a match to TRBD2. The V gene end was trimmed by 1 base and the J gene end by 0 bases; junction bases not matched to a gene: 6. Germline CDR1 and CDR2: SGDLS and YYNGEE. This CDR3 comprises 17 residues. In nucleotides, the CDR3 is TGTGCCAGCAGCGTACAGCGGGGACTATCGAACACCGGGGAGCTGTTTTTT. Its translation is CASSVQRGLSNTGELFF.

Only a few counts were recorded for this clonotype. J is TRBJ2-5 and V is TRBV20-1, with D possibly matching TRBD2 (6 bases). There are 15 residues in the CDR3. CDR1 and CDR2 (germline): DFQATT, SNEGSKA (reference sequence). V was cut by 1 base and J by 5 bases, with 17 bases left in between. The DNA for the CDR3 is TGCAGTGCTAGAGGCTCCAGCGGAGGGCGGGAGACCCAGTACTTC. Translating gives CSARGSSGGRETQYF.

This sequence joins TRBV7-9 and TRBJ2-3, with TRBD2 identical over 9 bases. Germline lookup yields CDR1 SEHNR and CDR2 FQNEAQ (reference sequence). The CDR3 loop spans 15 amino acids. V trimming: 5 bases; J trimming: 4 bases; junction bases outside the gene matches: 7. The CDR3 DNA reads TGTGCCAGCAGCGTACGGACTAGCGAGGCAGATACGCAGTATTTT. Its translation: CASSVRTSEADTQYF. The entire variable domain, with the rest obtained from reference TRBV7-9 and TRBJ2-3, is as follows: DTGVSQNPRHKITKRGQNVTFRCDPISEHNRLYWYRQTLGQGPEFLTYFQNEAQLEKSRLLSDRFSAERPKGSFSTLEIQRTEQGDSAMYLCASSVRTSEADTQYFGPGTRLTVL.